The present T cell receptor beta chain was sequenced within a study of CD8 T cells in ankylosing spondylitis. TCRdb reprocessed the 5' RACE reads with MiXCR, giving one entry per CDR3 protein. The sample holds some 400,000 distinct CDR3 sequences, 20% to 25% seen once. General study points: Roughly eight highly homologous variants made up a TCR beta motif that seemed to typify ankylosing spondylitis blood.

This clonotype has a handful of counts. Its antigen is as yet unknown. J was trimmed by 6 bases and V by 6 bases; bases with no gene match: 6. The CDR3 totals 14 residues. Germline V lookup: CDR1 LNHDA, CDR2 SQIVND (reference sequence). The sequenced sample consisted of blood, either unsorted or a sorted T cell fraction (not recorded which). V and J are TRBV19 and TRBJ1-5, with TRBD1 matching over 9 bases. This TCR was recovered from a male donor with ankylosing spondylitis. CDR3 loop: CASRTTGGVQPQHF. CDR3 bases: TGTGCCAGTAGAACTACAGGGGGCGTTCAGCCCCAGCATTTT.